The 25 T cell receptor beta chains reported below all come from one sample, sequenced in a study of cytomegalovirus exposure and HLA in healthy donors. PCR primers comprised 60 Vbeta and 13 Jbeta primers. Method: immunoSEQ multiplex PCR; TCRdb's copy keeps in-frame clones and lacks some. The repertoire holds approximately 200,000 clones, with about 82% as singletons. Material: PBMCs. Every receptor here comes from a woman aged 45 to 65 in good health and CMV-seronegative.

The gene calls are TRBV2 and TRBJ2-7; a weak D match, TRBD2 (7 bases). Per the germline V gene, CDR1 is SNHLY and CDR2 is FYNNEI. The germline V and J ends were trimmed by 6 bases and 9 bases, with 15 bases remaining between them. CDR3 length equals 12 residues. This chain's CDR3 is CASSPGGGVQYF. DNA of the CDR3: TGTGCCAGCAGCCCTGGCGGGGGCGTGCAGTACTTC.

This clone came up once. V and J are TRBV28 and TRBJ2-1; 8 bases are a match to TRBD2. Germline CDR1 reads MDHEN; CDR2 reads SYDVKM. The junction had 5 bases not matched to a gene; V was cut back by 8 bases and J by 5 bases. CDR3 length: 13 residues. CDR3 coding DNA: TGTGCCAGCTCCCGGGGGGGGGACAATGAGCAGTTCTTC. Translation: CASSRGGDNEQFF.

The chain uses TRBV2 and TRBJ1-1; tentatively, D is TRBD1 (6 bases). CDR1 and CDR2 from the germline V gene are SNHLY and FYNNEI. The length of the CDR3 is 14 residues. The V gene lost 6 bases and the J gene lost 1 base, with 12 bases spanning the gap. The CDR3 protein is CASSRSGQNTEAFF. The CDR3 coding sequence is TGTGCCAGCAGCCGCTCGGGACAGAACACTGAAGCTTTCTTT. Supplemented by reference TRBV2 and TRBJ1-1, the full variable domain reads EPEVTQTPSHQVTQMGQEVILRCVPISNHLYFYWYRQILGQKVEFLVSFYNNEISEKSEIFDDQFSVERPDGSNFTLKIRSTKLEDSAMYFCASSRSGQNTEAFFGQGTRLTVV.

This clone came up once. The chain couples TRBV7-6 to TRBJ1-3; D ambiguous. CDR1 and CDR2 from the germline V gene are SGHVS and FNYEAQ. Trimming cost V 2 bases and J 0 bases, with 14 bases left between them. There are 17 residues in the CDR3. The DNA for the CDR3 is TGTGCCAGCAGCTTACCCTGGCAGGCAAGCTCTGGAAACACCATATATTTT. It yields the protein CASSLPWQASSGNTIYF. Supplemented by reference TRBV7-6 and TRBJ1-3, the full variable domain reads GAGVSQSPRYKVTKRGQDVALRCDPISGHVSLYWYRQALGQGPEFLTYFNYEAQQDKSGLPNDRFSAERPEGSISTLTIQRTEQRDSAMYRCASSLPWQASSGNTIYFGEGSWLTVV.

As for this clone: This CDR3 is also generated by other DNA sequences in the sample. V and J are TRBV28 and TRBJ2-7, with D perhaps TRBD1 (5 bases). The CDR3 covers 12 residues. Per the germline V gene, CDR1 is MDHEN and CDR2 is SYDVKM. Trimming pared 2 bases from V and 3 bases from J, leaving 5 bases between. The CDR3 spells CASSLQGYEQYF. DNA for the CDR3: TGTGCCAGCAGTTTACAGGGCTACGAGCAGTACTTC. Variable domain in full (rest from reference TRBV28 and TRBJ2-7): DVKVTQSSRYLVKRTGEKVFLECVQDMDHENMFWYRQDPGLGLRLIYFSYDVKMKEKGDIPEGYSVSREKKERFSLILESASTNQTSMYLCASSLQGYEQYFGPGTRLTVT.

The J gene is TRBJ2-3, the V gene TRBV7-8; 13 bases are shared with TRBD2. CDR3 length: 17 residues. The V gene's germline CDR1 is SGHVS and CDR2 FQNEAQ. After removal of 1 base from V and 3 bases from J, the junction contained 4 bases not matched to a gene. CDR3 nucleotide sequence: TGTGCCAGCAGCTTAGGTGGGACTAGCGGGATAACAGATACGCAGTATTTT. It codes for CASSLGGTSGITDTQYF.

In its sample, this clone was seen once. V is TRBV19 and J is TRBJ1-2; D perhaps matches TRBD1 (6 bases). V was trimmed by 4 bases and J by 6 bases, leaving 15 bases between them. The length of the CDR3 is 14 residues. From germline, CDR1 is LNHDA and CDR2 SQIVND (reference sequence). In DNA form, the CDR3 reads TGTGCCAGTAGTAACCCGTGGGGGGGCGATGGCTACACCTTC. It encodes CASSNPWGGDGYTF.

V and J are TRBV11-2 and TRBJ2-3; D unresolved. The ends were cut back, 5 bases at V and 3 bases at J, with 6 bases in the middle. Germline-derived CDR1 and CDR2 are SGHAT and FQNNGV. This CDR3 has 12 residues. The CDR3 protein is CASSAGTDTQYF. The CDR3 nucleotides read TGTGCCAGCAGCGCCGGGACAGATACGCAGTATTTT.

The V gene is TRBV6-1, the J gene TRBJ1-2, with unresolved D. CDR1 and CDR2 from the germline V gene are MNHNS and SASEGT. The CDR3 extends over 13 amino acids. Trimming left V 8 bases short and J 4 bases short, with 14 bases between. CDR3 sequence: CASRSDGIYGYTF. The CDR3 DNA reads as TGTGCCAGCCGATCGGACGGGATCTATGGCTACACCTTC.

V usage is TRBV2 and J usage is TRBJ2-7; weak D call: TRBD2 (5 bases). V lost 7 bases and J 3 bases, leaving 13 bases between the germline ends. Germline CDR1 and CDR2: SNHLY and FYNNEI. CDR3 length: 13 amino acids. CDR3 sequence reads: CASKDSIVYEQYF. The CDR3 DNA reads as TGTGCCAGCAAGGACTCAATAGTCTACGAGCAGTACTTC.

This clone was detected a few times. This chain's CDR3 is CSVEVGLVRQTQYF. The CDR3 DNA is TGCAGCGTTGAGGTGGGACTAGTAAGACAGACCCAGTACTTC. This chain uses TRBV29-1 with TRBJ2-5; 8 positions match TRBD2. This CDR3 has 14 residues. Germline V gene sequence: CDR1 SQVTM, CDR2 ANQGSEA. V lost 3 bases, J lost 6 bases, and 9 bases stayed unmatched.

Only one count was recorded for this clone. The CDR3 nucleotides read TGTGCCAGCAGCCAGGGGACGTGGGCTAACTATGGCTACACCTTC. Protein product: CASSQGTWANYGYTF. The chain combines TRBV28 with TRBJ1-2, with D perhaps matching TRBD1 (6 bases). The germline gives CDR1 MDHEN, CDR2 SYDVKM. The CDR3 runs 15 residues. The V and J ends lost 6 bases and 0 bases respectively, with 14 bases between them.

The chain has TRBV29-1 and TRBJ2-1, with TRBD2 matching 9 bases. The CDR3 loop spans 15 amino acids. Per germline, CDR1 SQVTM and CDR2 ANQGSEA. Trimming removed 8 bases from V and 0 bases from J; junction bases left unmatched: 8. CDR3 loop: CSFPVSGSSYNEQFF. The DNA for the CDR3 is TGCAGCTTTCCCGTTAGCGGGAGCTCCTACAATGAGCAGTTCTTC.

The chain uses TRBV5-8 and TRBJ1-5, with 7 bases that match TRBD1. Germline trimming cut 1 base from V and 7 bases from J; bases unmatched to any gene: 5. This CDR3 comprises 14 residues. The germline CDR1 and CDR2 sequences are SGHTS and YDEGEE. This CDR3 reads CASSLRQGGQPQHF. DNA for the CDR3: TGTGCCAGCAGCTTGCGACAGGGCGGGCAGCCCCAGCATTTT.

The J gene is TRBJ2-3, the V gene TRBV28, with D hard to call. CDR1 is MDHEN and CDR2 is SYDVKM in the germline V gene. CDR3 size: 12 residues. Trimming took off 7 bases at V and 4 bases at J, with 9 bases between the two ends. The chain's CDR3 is CASNERSDTQYF. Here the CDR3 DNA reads TGTGCCAGCAACGAGAGGTCAGATACGCAGTATTTT.

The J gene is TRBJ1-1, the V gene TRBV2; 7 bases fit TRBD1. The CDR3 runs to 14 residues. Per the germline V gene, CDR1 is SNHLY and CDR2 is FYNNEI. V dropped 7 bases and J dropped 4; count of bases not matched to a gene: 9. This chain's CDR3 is CASTRRAGGTEAFF. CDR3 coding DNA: TGTGCCAGCACCCGAAGGGCAGGGGGCACTGAAGCTTTCTTT.

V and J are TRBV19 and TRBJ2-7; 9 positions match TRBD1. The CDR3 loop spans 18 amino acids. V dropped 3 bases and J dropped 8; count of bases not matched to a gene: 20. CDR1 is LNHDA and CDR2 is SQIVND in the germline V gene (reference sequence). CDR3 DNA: TGTGCCAGTAGTATCCGAGGACAGGGGCGCTCCTACGAGTCAAAGCAGTACTTC. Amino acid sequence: CASSIRGQGRSYESKQYF. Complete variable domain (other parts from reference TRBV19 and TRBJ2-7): DGGITQSPKYLFRKEGQNVTLSCEQNLNHDAMYWYRQDPGQGLRLIYYSQIVNDFQKGDIAEGYSVSREKKESFPLTVTSAQKNPTAFYLCASSIRGQGRSYESKQYFGPGTRLTVT.

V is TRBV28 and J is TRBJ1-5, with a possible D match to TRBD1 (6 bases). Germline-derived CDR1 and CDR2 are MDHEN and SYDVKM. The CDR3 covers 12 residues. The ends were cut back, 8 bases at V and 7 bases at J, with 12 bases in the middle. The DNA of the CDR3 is TGTGCCAGCCTACAGGGAGTGCAGCCCCAGCATTTT. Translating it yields CASLQGVQPQHF.

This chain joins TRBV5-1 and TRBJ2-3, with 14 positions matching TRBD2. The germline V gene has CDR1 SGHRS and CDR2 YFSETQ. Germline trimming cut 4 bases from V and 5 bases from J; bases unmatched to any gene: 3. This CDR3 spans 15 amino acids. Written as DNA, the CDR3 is TGCGCCAGCAGCCCGGGACTAGCGGGAGAAGATACGCAGTATTTT. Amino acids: CASSPGLAGEDTQYF.

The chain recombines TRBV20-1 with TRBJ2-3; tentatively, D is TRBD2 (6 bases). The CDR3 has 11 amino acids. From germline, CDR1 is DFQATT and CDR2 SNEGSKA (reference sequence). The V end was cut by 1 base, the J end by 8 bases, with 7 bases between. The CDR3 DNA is TGCAGTGCTAGAGGGGGGGTTACGCAGTATTTT. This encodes CSARGGVTQYF.

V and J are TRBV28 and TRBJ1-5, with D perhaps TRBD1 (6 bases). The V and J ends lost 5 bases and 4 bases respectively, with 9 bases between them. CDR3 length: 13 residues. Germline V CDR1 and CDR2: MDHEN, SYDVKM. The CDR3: CASSDRRNQPQHF. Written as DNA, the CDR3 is TGTGCCAGCAGTGACAGGCGGAATCAGCCCCAGCATTTT. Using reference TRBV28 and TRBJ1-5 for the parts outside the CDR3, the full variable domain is DVKVTQSSRYLVKRTGEKVFLECVQDMDHENMFWYRQDPGLGLRLIYFSYDVKMKEKGDIPEGYSVSREKKERFSLILESASTNQTSMYLCASSDRRNQPQHFGDGTRLSIL.

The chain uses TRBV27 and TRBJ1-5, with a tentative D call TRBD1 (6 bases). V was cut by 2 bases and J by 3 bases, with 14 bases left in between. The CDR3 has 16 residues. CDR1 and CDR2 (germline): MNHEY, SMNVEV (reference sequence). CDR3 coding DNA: TGTGCCAGCAGTTTAGGGGGAGGGGGTTACAATCAGCCCCAGCATTTT. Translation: CASSLGGGGYNQPQHF.

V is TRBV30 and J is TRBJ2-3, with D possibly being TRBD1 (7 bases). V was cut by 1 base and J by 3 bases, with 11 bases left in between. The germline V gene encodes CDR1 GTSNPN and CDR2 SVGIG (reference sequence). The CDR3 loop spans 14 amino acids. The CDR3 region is CAWSGQGGTDTQYF. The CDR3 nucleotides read TGTGCCTGGAGTGGACAGGGAGGAACAGATACGCAGTATTTT.

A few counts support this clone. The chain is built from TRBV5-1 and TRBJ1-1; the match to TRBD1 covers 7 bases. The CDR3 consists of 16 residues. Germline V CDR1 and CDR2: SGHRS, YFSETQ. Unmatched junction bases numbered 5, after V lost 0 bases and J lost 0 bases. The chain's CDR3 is CASSLGDRSMNTEAFF. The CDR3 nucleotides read TGCGCCAGCAGCTTGGGGGACAGATCCATGAACACTGAAGCTTTCTTT.

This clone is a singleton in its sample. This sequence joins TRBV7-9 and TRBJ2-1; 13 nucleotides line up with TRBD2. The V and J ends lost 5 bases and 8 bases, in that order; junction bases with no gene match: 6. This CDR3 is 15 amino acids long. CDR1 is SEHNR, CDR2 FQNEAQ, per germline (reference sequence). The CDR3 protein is CASSTGTSGADEQFF. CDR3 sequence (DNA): TGTGCCAGCAGCACCGGGACTAGCGGGGCGGATGAGCAGTTCTTC.